The 12 T cell receptor beta chains reported below all come from one sample, sequenced in a study of T cell clonality in common variable immunodeficiency. Repertoires were generated with immunoSEQ multiplex PCR, while TCRdb's copy carries only in-frame clones and drops some. The sample yields roughly 50,000 clones, without any singletons. Input material: peripheral blood mononuclear cells. All receptors come from a person aged 18 to 75 in good health.

This clone was observed many times. Read data end 3 residues before the CDR3 end; the end is taken from the germline J gene. The chain has TRBV2 and TRBJ2-2; 10 bases are a match to TRBD2. J was trimmed by 6 bases and V by 6 bases; bases with no gene match: 13. The CDR3 contains 17 residues. The germline V gene has CDR1 SNHLY and CDR2 FYNNEI. The sequenced part of the CDR3 DNA is TGTGCCAGCAGGGAGTTAGCGGGAGGCCCCACCCCCGGGGAG. Amino acids: CASRELAGGPTPGE. The entire CDR3 sequence reads CASRELAGGPTPGELFF.

This clone has ten or more counts. The read ends 3 residues early relative to the CDR3; the germline J gene fills the gap. The genes are TRBV9 and TRBJ2-3; 8 bases map to TRBD2. CDR1 SGDLS and CDR2 YYNGEE come from the germline V gene. This CDR3 region has 16 residues. Germline trimming cut 4 bases from V and 2 bases from J; bases unmatched to any gene: 9. The CDR3 bases that were read are TGTGCCAGCAGCCCCCGGGGTAGCGGGACCACAGATACG. Its protein is CASSPRGSGTTDT. The entire CDR3 sequence reads CASSPRGSGTTDTQYF.

Comment on this clone: The CDR3 end is not reached by the read, which stops 3 residues before it; the germline J gene fills it in. This chain links TRBV30 with TRBJ1-6; 9 nucleotides agree with TRBD1. The CDR3 covers 15 residues. V was pared by 1 base and J by 10 bases, with 8 bases of the junction left unmatched. Looked up from germline, CDR1 is GTSNPN and CDR2 is SVGIG (reference sequence). The sequenced CDR3 bases are TGTGCCTGGAGTGCTTGGACAGGGGCGAGATCACCC. Translating it yields CAWSAWTGARSP. The complete CDR3 sequence is CAWSAWTGARSPLHF.

This clone was seen at least ten times. With the read ending 3 residues before the CDR3 end, the germline J gene is used to fill in that end. The chain joins TRBV6-2 or TRBV6-3 to TRBJ2-7; D not certain. From germline, CDR1 is MNHEY and CDR2 SVGEGT. Trimming cost V 6 bases and J 5 bases, with 11 bases left between them. The CDR3 runs to 12 residues. CDR3 bases read: TGTGCCAGCAGCCCCCTCCCCGACGAG. It specifies CASSPLPDE. The full CDR3 protein is CASSPLPDEQYF.

This clone was seen ten or more times. The CDR3 DNA, read in part, is TGCAGCGTCCATATACAGGGCCCCGGGGAG. It codes for CSVHIQGPGE. The whole CDR3 region reads CSVHIQGPGELFF. The V gene is TRBV29-1, the J gene TRBJ2-2; D might be TRBD1 (6 bases). The CDR3 end is not reached by the read, which stops 3 residues before it; the germline J gene fills it in. Germline assignment: CDR1 SQVTM and CDR2 ANQGSEA. Trimming removed 6 bases at V and 6 bases at J, with 14 bases between. This CDR3 is 13 amino acids long.

This clone was counted ten times or more. The read gets to within 3 residues of the CDR3 end, and the germline J gene fills in the rest. The rearrangement joins TRBV29-1 to TRBJ2-2; D possibly corresponds to TRBD2 (6 bases). From germline, CDR1 is SQVTM and CDR2 ANQGSEA. V gave up 1 base and J gave up 3 bases, with 9 bases separating them. The CDR3 consists of 14 residues. CDR3 bases read: TGCAGCGTTGAAGGGCTAGCGCACACCGGGGAG. It yields the protein CSVEGLAHTGE. The whole CDR3 reads CSVEGLAHTGELFF.

The table lists this clone with a few counts. The CDR3 end lies 3 residues beyond the end of the read and is filled in from the germline J gene. J is TRBJ2-7 and V is TRBV5-1; D unresolved. Germline V lookup: CDR1 SGHRS, CDR2 YFSETQ. Between the trimmed V and J ends, which lost 1 base and 2 bases, there was a span of 7 bases. This CDR3 is 13 amino acids long. The DNA read from the CDR3 is TGCGCCAGCAGCTTGACGCTAGCCTACGAG. Protein sequence: CASSLTLAYE. The entire CDR3 is CASSLTLAYEQYF. The full variable domain, completed using reference TRBV5-1 and TRBJ2-7, is KAGVTQTPRYLIKTRGQQVTLSCSPISGHRSVSWYQQTPGQGLQFLFEYFSETQRNKGNFPGRFSGRQFSNSRSEMNVSTLELGDSALYLCASSLTLAYEQYFGPGTRLTVT.

This clone has ten or more counts. The read is 3 residues too short to cover the CDR3 end, so that end is filled in from the germline J gene. This chain joins TRBV5-1 and TRBJ2-2, with D perhaps matching TRBD2 (6 bases). Germline CDR1 SGHRS, CDR2 YFSETQ. This CDR3 contains 14 residues. V was cut by 2 bases and J by 5 bases, with 10 bases left in between. This CDR3 reads CASSFAEGTGELFF. The sequenced part of the CDR3 DNA is TGCGCCAGCAGCTTCGCGGAGGGGACCGGGGAG.

This clone was observed many times. The read falls 3 residues short of the CDR3 end, and the missing part is taken from the germline J gene. J is TRBJ2-1 and V is TRBV20-1; 9 positions agree with TRBD2. The CDR3 contains 13 residues. CDR1 and CDR2 from the germline V gene are DFQATT and SNEGSKA (reference sequence). The V segment lost 6 bases and the J segment 8 bases; nucleotides outside the gene matches: 8. CDR3 sequence reads: CSAPSAGGDEQFF. CDR3 DNA (partial): TGCAGTGCCCCTTCGGCGGGGGGGGATGAG.

This clone showed up just a few times. The missing CDR3 end, 3 residues past where the read stops, is filled in from the germline J gene. V and J are TRBV5-5 and TRBJ2-7; maybe TRBD2 (6 bases). In germline, CDR1 is SGHKS, CDR2 YYEKEE (reference sequence). The CDR3 is 14 residues long. Trimming removed 0 bases at V and 2 bases at J, with 9 bases between. The sequenced part of the CDR3 DNA is TGTGCCAGCAGCTTGGGCGGACTAACCTACGAG. It yields the protein CASSLGGLTYE. The CDR3 as a whole reads CASSLGGLTYEQYF.

This clone has a count of ten or more. The read terminates 3 residues before the CDR3 end, so the remaining end is supplied by the germline J gene. The chain joins TRBV20-1 to TRBJ2-4; the D gene is possibly TRBD1 (5 bases). Trimming shortened V by 8 bases and J by 0 bases, and 14 bases separated the two germline ends. The V gene's germline CDR1 is DFQATT and CDR2 SNEGSKA (reference sequence). The length of the CDR3 is 14 residues. Incomplete CDR3 DNA: TGCAGTTCCGACAGAACCCTAGCCAAAAACATT. The encoded protein is CSSDRTLAKNI. The whole CDR3 sequence reads CSSDRTLAKNIQYF.

At least ten counts were recorded for this clone. From the germline J gene comes the end of the CDR3, since the read stops 3 residues before it. V is TRBV7-2 and J is TRBJ1-1, with a tentative D call TRBD1 (5 bases). Trimming took 1 base from V and 7 from J, leaving 10 bases between them. The CDR3 is 13 residues long. Germline-derived CDR1 and CDR2 are SGHTA and FQGNSA. Here the CDR3 reads CASSLGRADEAFF. CDR3 DNA (partial): TGTGCCAGCAGCTTAGGCAGGGCCGATGAA.